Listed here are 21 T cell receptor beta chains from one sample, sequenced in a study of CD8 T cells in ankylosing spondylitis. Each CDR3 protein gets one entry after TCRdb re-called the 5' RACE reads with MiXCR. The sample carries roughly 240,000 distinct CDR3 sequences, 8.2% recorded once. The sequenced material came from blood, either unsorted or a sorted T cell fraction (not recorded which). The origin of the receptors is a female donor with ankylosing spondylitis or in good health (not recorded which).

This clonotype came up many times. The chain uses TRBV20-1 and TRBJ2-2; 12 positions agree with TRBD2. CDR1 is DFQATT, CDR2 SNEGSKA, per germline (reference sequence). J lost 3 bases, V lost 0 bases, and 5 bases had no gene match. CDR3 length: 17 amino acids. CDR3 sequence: CSARDTSGRRYTGELFF. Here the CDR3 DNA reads TGCAGTGCTAGAGATACTAGCGGGAGGCGGTACACCGGGGAGCTGTTTTTT.

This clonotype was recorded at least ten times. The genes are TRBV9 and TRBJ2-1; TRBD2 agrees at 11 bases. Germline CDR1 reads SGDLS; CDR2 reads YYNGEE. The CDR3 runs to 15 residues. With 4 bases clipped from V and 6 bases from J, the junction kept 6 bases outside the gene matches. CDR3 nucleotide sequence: TGTGCCAGCAGCATTACTAGCGGGAGTTCCAATGAGCAGTTCTTC. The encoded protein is CASSITSGSSNEQFF.

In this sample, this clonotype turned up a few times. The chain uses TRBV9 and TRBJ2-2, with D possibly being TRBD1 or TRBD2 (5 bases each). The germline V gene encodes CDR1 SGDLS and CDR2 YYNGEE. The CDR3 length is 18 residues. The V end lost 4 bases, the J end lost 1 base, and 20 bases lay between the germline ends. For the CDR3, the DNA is TGTGCCAGCAGCCCCCACCCATCGGGACGGAGGAACACCGGGGAGCTGTTTTTT. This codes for CASSPHPSGRRNTGELFF.

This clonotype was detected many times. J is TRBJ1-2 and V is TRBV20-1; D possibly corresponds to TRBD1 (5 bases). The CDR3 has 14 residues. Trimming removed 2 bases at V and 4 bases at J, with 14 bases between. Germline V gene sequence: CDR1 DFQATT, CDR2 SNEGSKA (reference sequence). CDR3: CSARPLTVVYGYTF. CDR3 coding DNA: TGCAGTGCTAGACCCTTGACAGTCGTCTATGGCTACACCTTC.

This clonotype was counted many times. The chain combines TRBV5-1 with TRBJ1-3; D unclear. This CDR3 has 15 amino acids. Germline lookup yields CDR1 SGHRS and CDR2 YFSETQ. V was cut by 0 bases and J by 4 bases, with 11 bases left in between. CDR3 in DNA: TGCGCCAGCAGCTTGGCTGGTCGTCACGGAAACACCATATATTTT. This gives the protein CASSLAGRHGNTIYF.

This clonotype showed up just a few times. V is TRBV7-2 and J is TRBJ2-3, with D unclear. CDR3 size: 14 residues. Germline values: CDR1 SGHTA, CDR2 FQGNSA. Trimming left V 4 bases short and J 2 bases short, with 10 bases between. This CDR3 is CASSSRTHTDTQYF. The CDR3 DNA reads TGTGCCAGCAGCTCACGGACCCACACAGATACGCAGTATTTT.

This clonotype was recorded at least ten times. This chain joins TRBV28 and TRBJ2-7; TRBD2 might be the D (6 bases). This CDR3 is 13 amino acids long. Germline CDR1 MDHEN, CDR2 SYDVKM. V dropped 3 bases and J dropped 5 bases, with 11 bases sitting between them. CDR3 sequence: CASSFAGFDEQYF. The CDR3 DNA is TGTGCCAGCAGTTTCGCGGGATTCGACGAGCAGTACTTC.

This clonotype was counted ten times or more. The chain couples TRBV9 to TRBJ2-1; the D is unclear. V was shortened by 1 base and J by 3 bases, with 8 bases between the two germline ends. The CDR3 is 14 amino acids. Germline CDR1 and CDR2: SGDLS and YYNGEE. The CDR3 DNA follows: TGTGCCAGCAGCGTAATGGTTGGCTACAATGAGCAGTTCTTC. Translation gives CASSVMVGYNEQFF.

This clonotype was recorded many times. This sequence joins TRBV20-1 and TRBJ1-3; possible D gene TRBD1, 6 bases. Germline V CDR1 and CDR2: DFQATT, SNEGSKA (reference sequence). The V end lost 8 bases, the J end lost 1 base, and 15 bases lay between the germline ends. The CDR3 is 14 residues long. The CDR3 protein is CSTRGGKSGNTIYF. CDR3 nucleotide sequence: TGCAGTACGAGGGGGGGCAAATCTGGAAACACCATATATTTT.

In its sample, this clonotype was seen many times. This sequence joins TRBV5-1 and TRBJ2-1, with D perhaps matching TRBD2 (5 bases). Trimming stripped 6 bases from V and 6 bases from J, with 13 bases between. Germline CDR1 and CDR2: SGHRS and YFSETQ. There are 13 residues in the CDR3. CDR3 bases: TGCGCCAGCACCCGGGATGCGGGCAATGAGCAGTTCTTC. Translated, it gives CASTRDAGNEQFF.

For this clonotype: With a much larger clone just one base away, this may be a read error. DNA for the CDR3: TGTACCAGCAGCCATGCGGATGAGCAGTTCTTC. It specifies CTSSHADEQFF. The chain uses TRBV7-9 and TRBJ2-1, with D unclear. CDR1 is SEHNR, CDR2 FQNEAQ, per germline (reference sequence). The CDR3 totals 11 residues.

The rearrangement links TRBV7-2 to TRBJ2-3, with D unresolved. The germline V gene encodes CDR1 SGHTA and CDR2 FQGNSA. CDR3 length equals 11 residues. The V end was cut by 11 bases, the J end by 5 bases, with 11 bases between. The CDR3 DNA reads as TGTGCCGGTTCTGGGTTAGATACGCAGTATTTT. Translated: CAGSGLDTQYF.

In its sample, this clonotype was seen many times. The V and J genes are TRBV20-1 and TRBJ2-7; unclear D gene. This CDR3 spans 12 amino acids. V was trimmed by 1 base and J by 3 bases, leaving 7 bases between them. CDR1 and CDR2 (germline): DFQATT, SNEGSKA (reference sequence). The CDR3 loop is CSARVDGYEQYF. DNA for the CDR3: TGCAGTGCTAGAGTGGACGGCTACGAGCAGTACTTC.

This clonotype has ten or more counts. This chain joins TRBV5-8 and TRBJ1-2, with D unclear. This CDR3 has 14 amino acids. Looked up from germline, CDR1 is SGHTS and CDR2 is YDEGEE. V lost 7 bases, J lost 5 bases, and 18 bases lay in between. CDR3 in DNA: TGTGCCAGCGGGCTTCGAGGACTGGATTATGGCTACACCTTC. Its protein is CASGLRGLDYGYTF. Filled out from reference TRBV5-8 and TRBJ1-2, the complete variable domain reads EAGVTQSPTHLIKTRGQQATLRCSPISGHTSVYWYQQALGLGLQFLLWYDEGEERNRGNFPPRFSGRQFPNYSSELNVNALELEDSALYLCASGLRGLDYGYTFGSGTRLTVV.

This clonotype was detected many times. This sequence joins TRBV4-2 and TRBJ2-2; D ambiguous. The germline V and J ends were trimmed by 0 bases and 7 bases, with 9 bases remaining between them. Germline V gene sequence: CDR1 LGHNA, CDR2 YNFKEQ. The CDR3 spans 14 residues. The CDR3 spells CASSQDWPRGELFF. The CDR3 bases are TGTGCCAGCAGCCAAGATTGGCCGCGCGGGGAGCTGTTTTTT.

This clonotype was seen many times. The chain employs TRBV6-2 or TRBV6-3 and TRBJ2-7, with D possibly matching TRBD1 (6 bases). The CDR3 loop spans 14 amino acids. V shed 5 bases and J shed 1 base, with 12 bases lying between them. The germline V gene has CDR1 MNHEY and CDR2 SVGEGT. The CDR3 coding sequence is TGTGCCAGCAGTGATTTCAGGGGATCCTACGAGCAGTACTTC. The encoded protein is CASSDFRGSYEQYF.

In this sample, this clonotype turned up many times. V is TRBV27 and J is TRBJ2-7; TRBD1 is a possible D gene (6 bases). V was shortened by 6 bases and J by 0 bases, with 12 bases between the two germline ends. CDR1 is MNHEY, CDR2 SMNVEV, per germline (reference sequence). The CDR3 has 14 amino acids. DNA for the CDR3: TGTGCCAGCAGGGGGACACTACCCTCCTACGAGCAGTACTTC. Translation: CASRGTLPSYEQYF.

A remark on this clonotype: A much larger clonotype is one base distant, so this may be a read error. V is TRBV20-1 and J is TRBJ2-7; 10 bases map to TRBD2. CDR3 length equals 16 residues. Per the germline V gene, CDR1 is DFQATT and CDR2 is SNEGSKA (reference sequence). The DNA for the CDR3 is TGCTGTGCTAGAGCCGGGACTAGCGTACTTTCCTACGAGCAGTACTTC. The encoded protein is CCARAGTSVLSYEQYF.

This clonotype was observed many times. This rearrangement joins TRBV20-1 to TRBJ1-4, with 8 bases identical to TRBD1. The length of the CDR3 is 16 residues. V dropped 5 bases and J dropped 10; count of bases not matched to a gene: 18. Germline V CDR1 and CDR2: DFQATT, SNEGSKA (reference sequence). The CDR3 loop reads CSARGQESPLSGKLFF. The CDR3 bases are TGCAGTGCTCGGGGACAGGAAAGCCCCTTATCTGGAAAACTGTTTTTT.

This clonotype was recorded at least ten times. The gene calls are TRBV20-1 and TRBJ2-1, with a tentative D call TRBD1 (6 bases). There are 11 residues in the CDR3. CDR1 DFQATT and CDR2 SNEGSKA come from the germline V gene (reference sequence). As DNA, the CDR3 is TGCGGGACACTCAGGGTTCCTGAGCAGTTCTTC. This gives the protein CGTLRVPEQFF.

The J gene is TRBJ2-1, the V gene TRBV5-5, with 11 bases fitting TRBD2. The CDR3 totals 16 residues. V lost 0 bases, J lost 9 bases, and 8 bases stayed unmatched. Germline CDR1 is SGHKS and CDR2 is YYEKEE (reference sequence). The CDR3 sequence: CASSLALAGGGSEQFF. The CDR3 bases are TGTGCCAGCAGCTTGGCTCTAGCGGGAGGTGGGAGTGAGCAGTTCTTC.